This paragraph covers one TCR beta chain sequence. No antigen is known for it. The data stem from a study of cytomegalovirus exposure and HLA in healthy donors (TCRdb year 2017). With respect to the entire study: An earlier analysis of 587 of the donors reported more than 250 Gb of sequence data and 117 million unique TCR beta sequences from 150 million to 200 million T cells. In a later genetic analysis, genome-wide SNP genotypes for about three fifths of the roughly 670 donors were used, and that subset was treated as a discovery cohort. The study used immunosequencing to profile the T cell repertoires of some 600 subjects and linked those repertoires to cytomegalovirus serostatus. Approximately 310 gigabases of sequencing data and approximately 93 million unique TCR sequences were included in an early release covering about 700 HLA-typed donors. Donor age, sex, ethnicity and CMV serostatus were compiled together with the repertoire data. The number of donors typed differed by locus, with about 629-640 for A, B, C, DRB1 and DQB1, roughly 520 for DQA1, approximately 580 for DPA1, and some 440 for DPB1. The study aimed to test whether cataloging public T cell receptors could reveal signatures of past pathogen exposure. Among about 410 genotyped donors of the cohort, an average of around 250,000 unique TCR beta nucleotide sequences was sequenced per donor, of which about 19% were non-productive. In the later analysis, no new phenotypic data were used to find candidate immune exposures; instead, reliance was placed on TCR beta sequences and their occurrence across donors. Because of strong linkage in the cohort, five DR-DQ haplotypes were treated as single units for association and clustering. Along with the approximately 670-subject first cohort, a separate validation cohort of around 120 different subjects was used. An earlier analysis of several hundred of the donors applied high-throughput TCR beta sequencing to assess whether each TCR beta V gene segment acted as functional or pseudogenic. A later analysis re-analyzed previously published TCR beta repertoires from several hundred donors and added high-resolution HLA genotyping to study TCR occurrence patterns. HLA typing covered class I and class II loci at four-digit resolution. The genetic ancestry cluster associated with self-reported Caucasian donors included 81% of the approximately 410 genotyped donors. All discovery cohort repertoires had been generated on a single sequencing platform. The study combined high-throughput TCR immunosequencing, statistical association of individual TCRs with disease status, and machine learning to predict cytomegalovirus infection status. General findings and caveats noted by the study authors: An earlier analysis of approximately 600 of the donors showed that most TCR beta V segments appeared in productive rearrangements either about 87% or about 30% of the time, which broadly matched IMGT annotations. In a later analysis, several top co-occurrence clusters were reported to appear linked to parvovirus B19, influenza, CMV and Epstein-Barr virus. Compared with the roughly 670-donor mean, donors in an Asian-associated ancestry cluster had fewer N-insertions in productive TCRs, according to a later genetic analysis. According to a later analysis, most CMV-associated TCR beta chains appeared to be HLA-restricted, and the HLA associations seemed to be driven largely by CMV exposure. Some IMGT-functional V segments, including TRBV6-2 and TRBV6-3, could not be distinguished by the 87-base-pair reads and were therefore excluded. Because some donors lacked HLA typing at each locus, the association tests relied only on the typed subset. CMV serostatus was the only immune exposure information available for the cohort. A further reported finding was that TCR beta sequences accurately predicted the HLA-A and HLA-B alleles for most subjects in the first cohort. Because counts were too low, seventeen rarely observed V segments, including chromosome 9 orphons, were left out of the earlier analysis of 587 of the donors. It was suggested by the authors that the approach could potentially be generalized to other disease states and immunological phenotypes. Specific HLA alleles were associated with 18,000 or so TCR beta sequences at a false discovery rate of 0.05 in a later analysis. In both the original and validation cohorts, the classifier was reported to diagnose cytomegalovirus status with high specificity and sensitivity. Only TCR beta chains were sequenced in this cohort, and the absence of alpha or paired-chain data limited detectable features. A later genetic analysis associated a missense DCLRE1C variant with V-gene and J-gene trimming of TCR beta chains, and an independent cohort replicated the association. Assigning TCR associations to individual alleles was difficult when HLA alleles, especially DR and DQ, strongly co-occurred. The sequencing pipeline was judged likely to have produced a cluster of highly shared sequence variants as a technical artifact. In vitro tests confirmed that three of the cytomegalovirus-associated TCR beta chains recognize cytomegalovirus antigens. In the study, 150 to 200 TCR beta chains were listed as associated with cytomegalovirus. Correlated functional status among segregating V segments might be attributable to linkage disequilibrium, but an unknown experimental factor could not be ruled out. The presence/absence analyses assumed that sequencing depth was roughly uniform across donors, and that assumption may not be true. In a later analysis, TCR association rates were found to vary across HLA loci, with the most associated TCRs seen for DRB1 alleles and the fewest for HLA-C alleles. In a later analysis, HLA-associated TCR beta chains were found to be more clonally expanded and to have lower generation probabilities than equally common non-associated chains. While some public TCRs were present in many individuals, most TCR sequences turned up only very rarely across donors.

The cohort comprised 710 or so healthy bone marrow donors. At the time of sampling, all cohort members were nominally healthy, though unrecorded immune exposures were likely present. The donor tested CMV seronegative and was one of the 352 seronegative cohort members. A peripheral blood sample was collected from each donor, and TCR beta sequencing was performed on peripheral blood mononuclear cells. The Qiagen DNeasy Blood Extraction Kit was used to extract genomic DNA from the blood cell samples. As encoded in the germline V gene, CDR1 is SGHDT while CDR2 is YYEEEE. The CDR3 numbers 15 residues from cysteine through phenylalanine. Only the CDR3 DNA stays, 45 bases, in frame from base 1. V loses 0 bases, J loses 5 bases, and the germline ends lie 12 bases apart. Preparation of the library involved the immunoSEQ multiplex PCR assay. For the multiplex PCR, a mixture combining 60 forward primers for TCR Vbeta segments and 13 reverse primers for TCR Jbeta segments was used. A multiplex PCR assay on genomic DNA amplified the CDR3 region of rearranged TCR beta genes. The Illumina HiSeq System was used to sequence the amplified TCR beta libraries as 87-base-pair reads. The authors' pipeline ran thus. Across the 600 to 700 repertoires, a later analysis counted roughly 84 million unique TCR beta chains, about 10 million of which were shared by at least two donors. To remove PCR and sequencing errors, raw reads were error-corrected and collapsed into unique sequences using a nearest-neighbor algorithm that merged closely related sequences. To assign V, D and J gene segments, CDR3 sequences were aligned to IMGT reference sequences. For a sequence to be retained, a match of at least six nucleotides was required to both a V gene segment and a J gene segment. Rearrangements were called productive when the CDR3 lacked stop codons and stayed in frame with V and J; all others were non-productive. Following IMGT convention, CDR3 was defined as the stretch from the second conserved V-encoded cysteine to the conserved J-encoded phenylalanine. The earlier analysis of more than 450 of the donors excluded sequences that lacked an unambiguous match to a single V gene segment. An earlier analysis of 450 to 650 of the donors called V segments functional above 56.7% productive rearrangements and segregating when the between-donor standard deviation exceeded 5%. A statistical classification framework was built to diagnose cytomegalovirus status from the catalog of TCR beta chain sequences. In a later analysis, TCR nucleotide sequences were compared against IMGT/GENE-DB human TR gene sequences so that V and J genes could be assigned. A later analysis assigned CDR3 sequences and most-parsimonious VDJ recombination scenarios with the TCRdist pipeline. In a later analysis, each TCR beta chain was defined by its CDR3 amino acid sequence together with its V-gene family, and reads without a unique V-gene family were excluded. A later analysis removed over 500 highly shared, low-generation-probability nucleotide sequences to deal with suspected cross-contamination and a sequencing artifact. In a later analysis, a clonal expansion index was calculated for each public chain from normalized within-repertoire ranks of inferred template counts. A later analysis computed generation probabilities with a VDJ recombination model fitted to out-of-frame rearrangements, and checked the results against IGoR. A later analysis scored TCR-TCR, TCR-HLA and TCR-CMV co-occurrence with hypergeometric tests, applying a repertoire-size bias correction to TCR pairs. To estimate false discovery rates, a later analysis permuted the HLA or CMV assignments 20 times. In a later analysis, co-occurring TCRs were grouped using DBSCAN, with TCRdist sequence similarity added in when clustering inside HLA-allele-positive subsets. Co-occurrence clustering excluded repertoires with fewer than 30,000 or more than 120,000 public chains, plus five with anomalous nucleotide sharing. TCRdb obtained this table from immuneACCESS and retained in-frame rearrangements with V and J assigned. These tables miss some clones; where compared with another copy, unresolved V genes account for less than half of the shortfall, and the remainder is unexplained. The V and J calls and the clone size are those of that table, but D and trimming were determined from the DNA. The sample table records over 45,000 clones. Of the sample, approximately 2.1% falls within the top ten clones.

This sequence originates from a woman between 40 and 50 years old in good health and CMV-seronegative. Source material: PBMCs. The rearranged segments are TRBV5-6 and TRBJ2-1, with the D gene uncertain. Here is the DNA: TGTGCCAGCAGCTTGGCCAGAACGTCCGACAATGAGCAGTTCTTC. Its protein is CASSLARTSDNEQFF.